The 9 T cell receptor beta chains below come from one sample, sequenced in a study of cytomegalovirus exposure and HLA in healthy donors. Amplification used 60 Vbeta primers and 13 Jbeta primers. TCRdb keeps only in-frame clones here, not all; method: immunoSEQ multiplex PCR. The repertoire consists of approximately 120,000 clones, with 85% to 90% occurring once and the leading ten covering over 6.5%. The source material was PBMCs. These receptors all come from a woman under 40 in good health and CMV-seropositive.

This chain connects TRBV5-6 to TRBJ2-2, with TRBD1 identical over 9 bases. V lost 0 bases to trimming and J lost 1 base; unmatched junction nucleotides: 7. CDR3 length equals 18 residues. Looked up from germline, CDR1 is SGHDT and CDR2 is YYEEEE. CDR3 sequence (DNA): TGTGCCAGCAGCTTGGCTTGGACGGACAGGGGGAACACCGGGGAGCTGTTTTTT. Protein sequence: CASSLAWTDRGNTGELFF.

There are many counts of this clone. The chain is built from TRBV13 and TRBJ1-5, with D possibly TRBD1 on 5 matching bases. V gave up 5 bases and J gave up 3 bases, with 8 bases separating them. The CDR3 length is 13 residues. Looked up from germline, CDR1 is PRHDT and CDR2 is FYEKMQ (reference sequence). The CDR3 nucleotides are TGTGCCAGCAGCCCGGGGGTCAATCAGCCCCAGCATTTT. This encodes CASSPGVNQPQHF. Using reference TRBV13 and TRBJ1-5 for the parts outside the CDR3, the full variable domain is AAGVIQSPRHLIKEKRETATLKCYPIPRHDTVYWYQQGPGQDPQFLISFYEKMQSDKGSIPDRFSAQQFSDYHSELNMSSLELGDSALYFCASSPGVNQPQHFGDGTRLSIL.

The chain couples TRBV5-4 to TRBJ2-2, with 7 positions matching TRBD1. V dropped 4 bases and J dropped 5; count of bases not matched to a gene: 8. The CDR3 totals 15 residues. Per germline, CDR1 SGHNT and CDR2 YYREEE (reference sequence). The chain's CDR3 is CASSPGGTGTGELFF. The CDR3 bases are TGTGCCAGCAGCCCAGGGGGAACAGGAACCGGGGAGCTGTTTTTT.

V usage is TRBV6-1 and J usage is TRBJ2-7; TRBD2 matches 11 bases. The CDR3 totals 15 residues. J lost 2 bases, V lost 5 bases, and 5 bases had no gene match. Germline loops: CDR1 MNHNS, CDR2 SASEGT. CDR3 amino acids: CASSRLAGLPYEQYF. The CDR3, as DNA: TGTGCCAGCAGTCGACTAGCGGGACTCCCCTACGAGCAGTACTTC.

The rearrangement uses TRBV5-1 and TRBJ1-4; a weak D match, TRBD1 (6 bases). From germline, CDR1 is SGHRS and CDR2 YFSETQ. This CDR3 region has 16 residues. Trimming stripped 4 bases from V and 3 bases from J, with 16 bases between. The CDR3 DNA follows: TGCGCCAGCAGCCCAGGGGTCCTGGGGGCTAATGAAAAACTGTTTTTT. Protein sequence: CASSPGVLGANEKLFF.

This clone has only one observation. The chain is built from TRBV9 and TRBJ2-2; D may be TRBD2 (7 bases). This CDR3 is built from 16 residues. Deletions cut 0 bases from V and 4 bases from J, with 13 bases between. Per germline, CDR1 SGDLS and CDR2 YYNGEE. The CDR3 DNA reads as TGTGCCAGCAGCGTAGGGGGAGGGGGGAGCACCGGGGAGCTGTTTTTT. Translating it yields CASSVGGGGSTGELFF.

The CDR3 DNA follows: TGTGCCAGCAGTTTGGTAGGACTAGCGGCGGAGGGGGGGGAGACCCAGTACTTC. It encodes CASSLVGLAAEGGETQYF. The rearrangement joins TRBV28 to TRBJ2-5; TRBD2 aligns across 10 bases. Trimming cost V 3 bases and J 5 bases; bases outside gene matches: 15. Germline lookup yields CDR1 MDHEN and CDR2 SYDVKM. CDR3 size: 18 residues.

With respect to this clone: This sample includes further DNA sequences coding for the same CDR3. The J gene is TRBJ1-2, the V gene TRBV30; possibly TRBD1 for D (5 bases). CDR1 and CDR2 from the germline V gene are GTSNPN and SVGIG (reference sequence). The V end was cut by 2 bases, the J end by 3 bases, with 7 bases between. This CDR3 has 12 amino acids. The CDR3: CAWSPGDYGYTF. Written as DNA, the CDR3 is TGTGCCTGGAGTCCGGGGGACTATGGCTACACCTTC. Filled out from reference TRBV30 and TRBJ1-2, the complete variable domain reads SQTIHQWPATLVQPVGSPLSLECTVEGTSNPNLYWYRQAAGRGLQLLFYSVGIGQISSEVPQNLSASRPQDRQFILSSKKLLLSDSGFYLCAWSPGDYGYTFGSGTRLTVV.

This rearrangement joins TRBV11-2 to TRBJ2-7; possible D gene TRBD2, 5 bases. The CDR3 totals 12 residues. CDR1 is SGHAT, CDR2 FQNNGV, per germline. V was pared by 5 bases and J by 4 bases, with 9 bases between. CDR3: CASSPSGYEQYF. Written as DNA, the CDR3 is TGTGCCAGCAGCCCCTCGGGATACGAGCAGTACTTC.